The sequence of this T cell receptor beta chain was determined in a study of blood T cell repertoires in COVID-19. Background on the study: The United States, Italy and Spain provided the acute and convalescent COVID-19 samples. The analysed material was cDNA or gDNA that came from T cells, B-cell-depleted T cells, or PBMCs.

The length of the CDR3 is 13 residues. V dropped 8 bases and J dropped 6 bases, with 13 bases sitting between them. The germline gives CDR1 LNHDA, CDR2 SQIVND (reference sequence). The method was immunoSEQ multiplex PCR; TCRdb's version includes in-frame clones alone and lacks a portion of them. The data hold nearly 40,000 clones, with over 70% observed a single time. The rearrangement links TRBV19 to TRBJ1-4; weak D call: TRBD1 (5 bases). Sequencing was done on a sample of peripheral blood. This receptor was identified in a woman aged 65 to 85 with acute or convalescent COVID-19. CDR3 residues: CASQRDRDEKLFF. DNA for the CDR3: TGTGCCAGTCAGCGGGACCGAGATGAAAAACTGTTTTTT.